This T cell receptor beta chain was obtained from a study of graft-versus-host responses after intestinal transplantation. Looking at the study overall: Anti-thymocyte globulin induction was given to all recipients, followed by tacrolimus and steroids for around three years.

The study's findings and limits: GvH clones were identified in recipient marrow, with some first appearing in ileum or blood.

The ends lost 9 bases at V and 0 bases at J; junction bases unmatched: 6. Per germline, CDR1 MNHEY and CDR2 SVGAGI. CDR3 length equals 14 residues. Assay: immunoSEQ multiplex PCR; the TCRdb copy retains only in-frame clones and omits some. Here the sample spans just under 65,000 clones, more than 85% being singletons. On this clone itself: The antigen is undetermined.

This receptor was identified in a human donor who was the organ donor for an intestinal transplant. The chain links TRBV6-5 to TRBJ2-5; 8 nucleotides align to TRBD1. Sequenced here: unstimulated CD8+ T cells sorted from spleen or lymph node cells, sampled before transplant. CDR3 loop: CASQGAGYQETQYF. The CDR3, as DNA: TGTGCCAGTCAGGGGGCCGGGTACCAAGAGACCCAGTACTTC.